The present T cell receptor (beta chain) was sequenced within a study of PD-1 blockade in classical Hodgkin lymphoma. Findings and limits, study-wide: Before treatment, TCR diversity in newly diagnosed patients was reportedly lower than in healthy donors. Repertoire differences have undefined causes, possibly disease activity or prior therapy. Patients were excluded if nivolumab began under 1 year after ASCT (the autologous transplant). Whereas CD4+ TCR diversity had risen significantly by C4D1, CD8+ TCR diversity had not.

Following autologous stem cell transplantation, relapse occurred in every patient, and exposure to brentuximab vedotin varied. Trimming at V came to 7 bases and at J to 2 bases, leaving 3 bases not matched to a gene. The CDR3 is made up of 13 amino acids. CDR1 MDHEN and CDR2 SYDVKM come from the germline V gene. TCRdb's copy holds only in-frame clones and misses some; the assay was immunoSEQ multiplex PCR. The table shows some 31,000 clones, with roughly 70% occurring only once. As concerns this clone: Its specificity is not known.

The sequence was collected from a human donor with classical Hodgkin lymphoma. The genes are TRBV28 and TRBJ2-3; the match to TRBD2 covers 7 bases. This specimen consisted of peripheral blood mononuclear cells (PBMCs), obtained before the second cycle of nivolumab. CDR3 region: CASTQRDTDTQYF. The CDR3 bases are TGTGCCAGCACCCAGCGGGACACAGATACGCAGTATTTT. The full variable domain, its missing parts supplied by reference TRBV28 and TRBJ2-3, is DVKVTQSSRYLVKRTGEKVFLECVQDMDHENMFWYRQDPGLGLRLIYFSYDVKMKEKGDIPEGYSVSREKKERFSLILESASTNQTSMYLCASTQRDTDTQYFGPGTRLTVL.